One sample yielded the 14 T cell receptor beta chains listed below, sequenced in a study of blood T cell repertoires in COVID-19. Produced via immunoSEQ multiplex PCR; TCRdb's table is partial and in-frame only. The sample records some 270,000 clones, 75% to 90% being singletons. The sequencing sample was made of peripheral blood. These receptors were taken from a man aged 25 to 40 with acute or convalescent COVID-19.

The J gene is TRBJ1-3, the V gene TRBV21-1; TRBD1, as called in the table, went unchecked against the DNA. TRBV21-1 is a pseudogene segment. The CDR3 has 15 residues. The CDR3 spells CASSSGTGAGNTIYF. The CDR3 DNA reads TGTGCCAGCAGCTCAGGGACAGGGGCTGGAAACACCATATATTTT.

V is TRBV5-1 and J is TRBJ1-6, with D perhaps matching TRBD1 (5 bases). This CDR3 is built from 17 residues. With 0 bases removed from V and 9 bases from J, the gap between germline ends came to 19 bases. Looked up from germline, CDR1 is SGHRS and CDR2 is YFSETQ. CDR3: CASSLVGQGDGLSPLHF. The CDR3 region has the DNA TGCGCCAGCAGCTTGGTTGGGCAGGGTGACGGTCTTTCACCCCTCCACTTT. Together with reference TRBV5-1 and TRBJ1-6, the CDR3 gives the full variable domain: KAGVTQTPRYLIKTRGQQVTLSCSPISGHRSVSWYQQTPGQGLQFLFEYFSETQRNKGNFPGRFSGRQFSNSRSEMNVSTLELGDSALYLCASSLVGQGDGLSPLHFGNGTRLTVT.

This sequence joins TRBV5-1 and TRBJ2-1, with 8 bases lining up with TRBD1. There are 15 residues in the CDR3. J lost 4 bases, V lost 4 bases, and 7 bases had no gene match. Looked up from germline, CDR1 is SGHRS and CDR2 is YFSETQ. The CDR3 loop is CASSHGQGRYNEQFF. CDR3 in DNA: TGCGCCAGCAGCCATGGACAGGGACGGTACAATGAGCAGTTCTTC.

The chain joins TRBV5-3 to TRBJ1-1; D perhaps matches TRBD1 (6 bases). TRBV5-3 is placed among ORFs of uncertain function. V lost 0 bases and J 0 bases, leaving 9 bases between the germline ends. CDR3 size: 15 residues. For the CDR3, the DNA is TGTGCCAGAAGCTTGGCTGGACAGATGAACACTGAAGCTTTCTTT. Its protein is CARSLAGQMNTEAFF.

In its sample, this clone was seen many times. The chain is built from TRBV6-4 and TRBJ1-2; 11 bases are a match to TRBD1. Germline assignment: CDR1 MRHNA and CDR2 SNTAGT. The V segment lost 2 bases and the J segment 4 bases; nucleotides outside the gene matches: 0. The CDR3 spans 14 residues. Written as DNA, the CDR3 is TGTGCCAGCAGTGACGGGACAGGGGGCTATGGCTACACCTTC. Protein sequence: CASSDGTGGYGYTF.

The chain joins TRBV9 to TRBJ2-5, with D hard to call. Germline V gene sequence: CDR1 SGDLS, CDR2 YYNGEE. Deletions cut 2 bases from V and 6 bases from J, with 17 bases between. CDR3 length: 15 amino acids. The CDR3 DNA sequence: TGTGCCAGCAGCGTGGCCCCCCAACCGACAAAGACCCAGTACTTC. This encodes CASSVAPQPTKTQYF.

The chain employs TRBV30 and TRBJ2-1, with 11 bases that match TRBD1. After removal of 5 bases from V and 5 bases from J, the junction contained 5 bases not matched to a gene. The CDR3 extends over 14 amino acids. Germline lookup yields CDR1 GTSNPN and CDR2 SVGIG (reference sequence). CDR3 protein: CAWGPGQGDNEQFF. CDR3 nucleotides: TGTGCCTGGGGGCCGGGACAGGGGGACAATGAGCAGTTCTTC. The variable domain in full, completed from reference TRBV30 and TRBJ2-1, reads SQTIHQWPATLVQPVGSPLSLECTVEGTSNPNLYWYRQAAGRGLQLLFYSVGIGQISSEVPQNLSASRPQDRQFILSSKKLLLSDSGFYLCAWGPGQGDNEQFFGPGTRLTVL.

This clone has just one count. J is TRBJ1-1 and V is TRBV6-5, with 8 bases aligning to TRBD1. CDR1 MNHEY and CDR2 SVGAGI come from the germline V gene. With 2 bases clipped from V and 1 base from J, the junction kept 6 bases outside the gene matches. The CDR3 contains 16 residues. The DNA for the CDR3 is TGTGCCAGCAGTTACGCAGGACAGGGTGCGAACACTGAAGCTTTCTTT. Protein sequence: CASSYAGQGANTEAFF.

The rearrangement uses TRBV5-4 and TRBJ1-3, with D uncertain. CDR3 length: 16 amino acids. Germline assignment: CDR1 SGHNT and CDR2 YYREEE (reference sequence). V was trimmed by 7 bases and J by 4 bases, leaving 21 bases between them. In DNA form, the CDR3 reads TGTGCCAGCTCATCATCCAGAGTAGGAGGAGGAAACACCATATATTTT. This sequence encodes CASSSSRVGGGNTIYF.

J is TRBJ1-2 and V is TRBV4-2; D unresolved. Trimming left V 0 bases short and J 4 bases short, with 15 bases between. This CDR3 contains 16 residues. Looked up from germline, CDR1 is LGHNA and CDR2 is YNFKEQ. This CDR3 is CASSQDLSERGYGYTF. The CDR3 DNA reads TGTGCCAGCAGCCAAGATTTAAGTGAACGCGGCTATGGCTACACCTTC.

The J gene is TRBJ2-7, the V gene TRBV12-3 or TRBV12-4; 11 bases are a match to TRBD2. CDR3 size: 13 residues. J was trimmed by 6 bases and V by 6 bases; bases with no gene match: 4. CDR3 amino acids: CASSLAGGFEQYF. CDR3 coding DNA: TGTGCCAGCAGCCTAGCGGGAGGTTTCGAGCAGTACTTC.

This rearrangement joins TRBV3-1 (or the pseudogene TRBV3-2) to TRBJ2-7; the D gene is possibly TRBD2 (7 bases). Per the germline V gene, CDR1 is LGHDT and CDR2 is YNNKEL (reference sequence). The CDR3 loop spans 14 amino acids. Trimming left V 10 bases short and J 0 bases short, with 16 bases between. CDR3 amino acids: CATRRGGSSYEQYF. Written as DNA, the CDR3 is TGTGCCACCAGAAGGGGGGGGAGCTCCTACGAGCAGTACTTC.

The V call is TRBV4-1, the J call TRBJ2-1, with 9 bases identical to TRBD1. Losses at the gene ends were 1 base for V and 6 bases for J; bases not matched to a gene: 7. The CDR3 has 16 residues. From germline, CDR1 is MGHRA and CDR2 YSYEKL. In nucleotides, the CDR3 is TGCGCCAGCAGCCAAGCATGGTGGGACAGGGTCAATGAGCAGTTCTTC. Its translation: CASSQAWWDRVNEQFF.

V is TRBV5-6 and J is TRBJ2-1, with TRBD1 matching over 9 bases. The germline V gene encodes CDR1 SGHDT and CDR2 YYEEEE. V lost 3 bases to trimming and J lost 3 bases; unmatched junction nucleotides: 10. CDR3 length equals 17 residues. CDR3 sequence (DNA): TGTGCCAGCAGCTCGCTCGGGGGACAGGGTAACTACAATGAGCAGTTCTTC. Translating gives CASSSLGGQGNYNEQFF.